These 2 T cell receptor beta chains originate from one sample sequenced in a study of T cell clonality in common variable immunodeficiency. Profiled with immunoSEQ multiplex PCR; TCRdb holds only in-frame clones, not every one. The sample contains about 52,000 clones, none occurring once; about 2% lies in the top ten. Sequences were obtained from peripheral blood mononuclear cells. These receptor sequences come from a person between 18 and 75 years old in good health.

With respect to this clone: With the read ending 3 residues before the CDR3 end, the germline J gene is used to fill in that end. The V and J genes are TRBV6-2 or TRBV6-3 and TRBJ1-1; the match to TRBD1 covers 9 bases. CDR1 and CDR2 from the germline V gene are MNHEY and SVGEGT. The CDR3 covers 15 residues. Losses at the gene ends were 7 bases for V and 3 bases for J; bases not matched to a gene: 9. CDR3 in amino acids: CASTHRQGVDTEAFF. CDR3 DNA (partial): TGTGCCAGCACCCATAGACAGGGGGTAGACACTGAA.

Many counts were recorded for this clone. The read ends 3 residues before the CDR3 terminus; that terminus is restored from the germline J gene. The chain employs TRBV12-3 or TRBV12-4 and TRBJ2-7, with TRBD1 as a possible D gene (5 bases). The CDR3 runs 16 residues. With 4 bases removed from V and 6 bases from J, the gap between germline ends came to 22 bases. The DNA read from the CDR3 is TGTGCCAGCAGTTCCACCCTAGTCAGGGTCTCAGGCGAG. This encodes CASSSTLVRVSGE. From start to end, the CDR3 is CASSSTLVRVSGEQYF.